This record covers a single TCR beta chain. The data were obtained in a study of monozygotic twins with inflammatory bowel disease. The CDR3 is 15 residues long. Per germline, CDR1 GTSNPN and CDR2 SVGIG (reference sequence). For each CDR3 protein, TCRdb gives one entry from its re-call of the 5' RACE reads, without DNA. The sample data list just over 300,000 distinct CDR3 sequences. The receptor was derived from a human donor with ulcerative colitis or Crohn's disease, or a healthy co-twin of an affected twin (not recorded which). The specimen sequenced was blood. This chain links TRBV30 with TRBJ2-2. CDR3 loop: CAWRFGGANTGELFF.